This T cell receptor (beta chain) comes out of a study of regulatory T cells in long-lasting Graves disease. Study overall: The study counted Graves' disease as persistent given over 5 years of antithyroid drugs and positive TSH receptor antibodies. The study's findings and limits: The number of shared public clonotypes was higher in persistent patients (roughly 2,800) than new patients (roughly 970). Persistent disease exhibited a predilection for TRBV28, TRBJ1-2 and TRBJ2-5.

Germline CDR1 is MDHEN and CDR2 is SYDVKM. There are 15 residues in the CDR3. V lost 4 bases and J 4 bases, leaving 14 bases between the germline ends. Time point denoted: persistent/refractory GD, antithyroid drugs over 5 years with positive TRAb. The TCR library was prepared using RNA isolated from PBMCs. An endocrinology department in Xi'an, China, supplied the patients. Relying on iRepertoire HTBI primers and Arm-PCR of CDR3 regions, the team built TCR beta libraries. MiXCR, run by TCRdb on the multiplex PCR reads, gives a single entry per CDR3 protein. This sample carries roughly 700,000 distinct CDR3 sequences, 25% to 35% of them seen once, and the ten largest clones take about two fifths. This clonotype turned up a few times. Antigen specificity is unknown.

The chain links TRBV28 to TRBJ1-3; unclear D gene. This sequence was found in a female donor with Graves disease. The sample here was peripheral blood mononuclear cells (PBMCs), taken when the disease was refractory, from a patient treated with antithyroid drugs. CDR3 DNA: TGTGCCAGCAGTTCCATTCCTCTGCAGGGAAACACCATATATTTT. It encodes CASSSIPLQGNTIYF.